The 6 T cell receptor beta chains presented below share a single source sample, sequenced in a study of beta chain features in type 1 diabetes. The sequenced template was cDNA made from the entire isolated RNA. Assay: immunoSEQ multiplex PCR; the TCRdb copy retains only in-frame clones and omits some. The table shows approximately 90,000 clones, with about a third occurring only once. The specimen was stem cell memory CD4+ T cells from blood. Receptors originate from a woman between 18 and 29 years old in good health.

The chain couples TRBV2 to TRBJ1-2, with 8 bases that match TRBD1. The junction had 16 bases not matched to a gene; V was cut back by 3 bases and J by 4 bases. From germline, CDR1 is SNHLY and CDR2 FYNNEI. The CDR3 is made up of 18 amino acids. Written as DNA, the CDR3 is TGTGCCAGCAGTGAGTTACCGGGACAGGCCCGTCCTCTCTATGGCTACACCTTC. As protein: CASSELPGQARPLYGYTF.

This clone was found a few times. The chain recombines TRBV5-4 with TRBJ2-5; D is uncertain. This CDR3 has 13 amino acids. The germline gives CDR1 SGHNT, CDR2 YYREEE (reference sequence). Trimming stripped 0 bases from V and 3 bases from J, with 6 bases between. The CDR3 DNA reads TGTGCCAGCAGCTTGGGAGGAAAAGAGACCCAGTACTTC. Translation gives CASSLGGKETQYF. The full variable domain, completed using reference TRBV5-4 and TRBJ2-5, is ETGVTQSPTHLIKTRGQQVTLRCSSQSGHNTVSWYQQALGQGPQFIFQYYREEENGRGNFPPRFSGLQFPNYSSELNVNALELDDSALYLCASSLGGKETQYFGPGTRLLVL.

The table lists this clone with a few counts. CDR3 amino acids: CASGVPAGDSDTQYF. The CDR3 nucleotides are TGTGCCAGTGGGGTTCCGGCGGGAGACTCAGATACGCAGTATTTT. The rearrangement uses TRBV6-6 and TRBJ2-3; 7 bases match TRBD2. The CDR3 spans 15 residues. CDR1 and CDR2 from the germline V gene are MNHNY and SVGAGI (reference sequence). V lost 9 bases to trimming and J lost 4 bases; unmatched junction nucleotides: 13.

This clone was observed a few times. The J gene is TRBJ1-1, the V gene TRBV7-2; no reliable D call. Germline V gives CDR1 SGHTA, CDR2 FQGNSA. V gave up 5 bases and J gave up 1 base, with 8 bases separating them. There are 13 residues in the CDR3. CDR3 sequence: CASSAGWNTEAFF. DNA for the CDR3: TGTGCCAGCAGCGCAGGCTGGAACACTGAAGCTTTCTTT.

This clone was seen only once. The chain links TRBV7-9 to TRBJ1-4; no definite D call. Trimming removed 1 base at V and 7 bases at J, with 16 bases between. The CDR3 length is 16 residues. In germline, CDR1 is SEHNR, CDR2 FQNEAQ (reference sequence). CDR3 protein: CASSLGRGGLGEKLFF. The CDR3 bases are TGTGCCAGCAGCTTAGGTCGAGGAGGGTTGGGTGAAAAACTGTTTTTT.

The table lists this clone with a few counts. V and J are TRBV2 and TRBJ2-3; 10 bases align to TRBD2. After removal of 3 bases from V and 1 base from J, the junction contained 4 bases not matched to a gene. CDR1 and CDR2 from the germline V gene are SNHLY and FYNNEI. The CDR3 has 16 residues. The CDR3 here is CASSERAGGGTDTQYF. The CDR3 DNA reads TGTGCCAGCAGTGAGCGAGCGGGGGGGGGCACAGATACGCAGTATTTT.